The next 18 T cell receptor beta chains were all read from a single sample in a study of blood T cell repertoires in COVID-19. Measured with immunoSEQ multiplex PCR; TCRdb has only the in-frame clones, and not every one. The sample lists a few hundred thousand clones, 84% occurring once. The sample comprised peripheral blood. The receptor source for this set is a woman aged 55-69 years who had recovered from COVID-19.

This clone appeared a few times. The chain has TRBV5-6 and TRBJ1-5; no clear D. The germline V gene encodes CDR1 SGHDT and CDR2 YYEEEE. The CDR3 is 17 residues long. The germline V and J ends were trimmed by 2 bases and 4 bases, with 19 bases remaining between them. CDR3 protein: CASSLGGVNLRNQPQHF. The CDR3, as DNA: TGTGCCAGCAGCTTAGGAGGCGTTAACTTAAGGAATCAGCCCCAGCATTTT.

The rearrangement joins TRBV6-5 to TRBJ1-4; 7 bases are a match to TRBD1. This CDR3 region has 12 residues. Germline V gene sequence: CDR1 MNHEY, CDR2 SVGAGI. V dropped 5 bases and J dropped 7; count of bases not matched to a gene: 1. The CDR3 bases are TGTGCCAGCAGTAGACAGGGTGAAAAACTGTTTTTT. This encodes CASSRQGEKLFF.

On this clone itself: Compared with germline, one end of the junction differs, possibly owing to a read error. This chain links TRBV28 with TRBJ2-3; TRBD2 is a possible D gene (6 bases). Germline assignment: CDR1 MDHEN and CDR2 SYDVKM. This CDR3 contains 13 residues. The CDR3 sequence is CASSLLKRGGGDF. The CDR3 DNA follows: TGTGCCAGCAGTTTATTAAAGAGGGGAGGAGGGGATTTT.

The genes are TRBV6-4 and TRBJ2-3, with a weak D call TRBD2 (6 bases). Germline lookup yields CDR1 MRHNA and CDR2 SNTAGT. The CDR3 consists of 14 residues. Trimming pared 2 bases from V and 0 bases from J, leaving 6 bases between. CDR3 nucleotides: TGTGCCAGCAGTGACGGGACTAGCACAGATACGCAGTATTTT. It specifies CASSDGTSTDTQYF.

The rearrangement joins TRBV7-9 to TRBJ1-3; the match to TRBD1 covers 8 bases. The V gene's germline CDR1 is SEHNR and CDR2 FQNEAQ (reference sequence). This CDR3 is built from 15 residues. V shed 5 bases and J 3 bases; nucleotides not matched to a gene: 6. The CDR3 DNA sequence: TGTGCCAGCAGCAATCCAGACAGGGGTGGAAACACCATATATTTT. Its protein product is CASSNPDRGGNTIYF.

Notes on this clone: A read error may produce the germline difference seen at one junction end. The chain employs TRBV7-7 and TRBJ2-4; possibly TRBD1 for D (6 bases). Germline loops: CDR1 SSHAT, CDR2 FNYEAQ (reference sequence). CDR3 length: 14 amino acids. The DNA for the CDR3 is TGTGCTAGCAGCTTAACCGGACAGAAAAACATTCAGTACTTC. Encoded protein: CASSLTGQKNIQYF.

Turning to this clone: This specimen includes other DNA sequences encoding the same CDR3. The chain has TRBV10-3 and TRBJ2-5, with 13 nucleotides matching TRBD2. Germline V gives CDR1 ENHRY, CDR2 SYGVKD. The ends lost 5 bases at V and 3 bases at J; junction bases unmatched: 3. This CDR3 has 15 amino acids. This CDR3 reads CAISSGTSGEETQYF. The CDR3 region has the DNA TGTGCCATCAGTTCCGGGACTAGCGGGGAAGAGACCCAGTACTTC.

The CDR3 protein is CVTGTGGIGGYTF. In nucleotides, the CDR3 is TGTGTTACCGGGACAGGGGGAATCGGAGGCTACACCTTC. The rearrangement joins TRBV7-2 to TRBJ1-2; 11 bases map to TRBD1. The CDR3 has 13 amino acids. CDR1 and CDR2 from the germline V gene are SGHTA and FQGNSA.

V usage is TRBV27 and J usage is TRBJ2-1, with 7 nucleotides matching TRBD1. J gave up 4 bases and V 6 bases, and 6 bases lay outside the gene matches. This CDR3 has 14 amino acids. The V gene's germline CDR1 is MNHEY and CDR2 SMNVEV (reference sequence). CDR3 in DNA: TGTGCCAGCAGCGACAGGGTCCAATACAATGAGCAGTTCTTC. Residues: CASSDRVQYNEQFF.

The chain employs TRBV19 and TRBJ2-5; 11 positions agree with TRBD2. The CDR3 loop spans 16 amino acids. Germline assignment: CDR1 LNHDA and CDR2 SQIVND (reference sequence). V shed 6 bases and J 3 bases; nucleotides not matched to a gene: 9. The CDR3 reads CASRETGTSGKETQYF. In DNA, the CDR3 is TGTGCCAGTAGAGAGACCGGGACTAGCGGAAAAGAGACCCAGTACTTC.

The V gene is TRBV6-5, the J gene TRBJ1-1; TRBD1 matches 9 bases. The V segment lost 3 bases and the J segment 3 bases; nucleotides outside the gene matches: 5. Germline V gene sequence: CDR1 MNHEY, CDR2 SVGAGI. The CDR3 sequence is 15 residues long. The CDR3 sequence is CASSYLGQGYTEAFF. The CDR3 coding sequence is TGTGCCAGCAGTTATCTCGGACAGGGGTACACTGAAGCTTTCTTT.

This rearrangement joins TRBV5-6 to TRBJ2-7; a possible D gene is TRBD1 (6 bases). CDR1 is SGHDT, CDR2 YYEEEE, per germline. V gave up 4 bases and J gave up 1 base, with 18 bases separating them. The CDR3 totals 16 residues. The CDR3 DNA reads as TGTGCCAGCAGCCACTTGGAACAGGGATGGTCCTACGAGCAGTACTTC. Its protein product is CASSHLEQGWSYEQYF.

The chain recombines TRBV5-5 with TRBJ2-5; TRBD2 aligns across 9 bases. The ends lost 0 bases at V and 5 bases at J; junction bases unmatched: 5. CDR1 is SGHKS, CDR2 YYEKEE, per germline (reference sequence). The CDR3 has 15 amino acids. CDR3 loop: CASSLAAGGPETQYF. The CDR3 nucleotides are TGTGCCAGCAGCTTGGCGGCGGGGGGGCCTGAGACCCAGTACTTC. Filled out from reference TRBV5-5 and TRBJ2-5, the complete variable domain reads DAGVTQSPTHLIKTRGQQVTLRCSPISGHKSVSWYQQVLGQGPQFIFQYYEKEERGRGNFPDRFSARQFPNYSSELNVNALLLGDSALYLCASSLAAGGPETQYFGPGTRLLVL.

This clone was seen just once. The J gene is TRBJ2-3, the V gene TRBV7-3; no definite D call. CDR1 is SGHTA and CDR2 is FQGTGA in the germline V gene. Trimming took off 3 bases at V and 6 bases at J, with 10 bases between the two ends. This CDR3 is 13 amino acids long. The CDR3 region has the DNA TGTGCCAGCAGCTTGAATACCAGGGATACGCAGTATTTT. Residues: CASSLNTRDTQYF.

The chain uses TRBV10-1 and TRBJ1-2; a weak D match, TRBD1 (5 bases). The V end lost 2 bases, the J end lost 4 bases, and 8 bases lay between the germline ends. Germline assignment: CDR1 WNHNN and CDR2 SYGVQD (reference sequence). The CDR3 totals 13 residues. Written as DNA, the CDR3 is TGCGCCAGCAGTGAGACAGACAGCTATGGCTACACCTTC. This codes for CASSETDSYGYTF.

The chain joins TRBV7-2 to TRBJ2-5, with 7 bases aligning to TRBD2. Unmatched junction bases numbered 13, after V lost 6 bases and J lost 3 bases. The CDR3 runs to 16 residues. Germline lookup yields CDR1 SGHTA and CDR2 FQGNSA. The CDR3 region is CASSIRIQRGEETQYF. The CDR3 DNA is TGTGCCAGCAGTATTAGGATTCAGCGGGGAGAAGAGACCCAGTACTTC.

The chain has TRBV12-3 or TRBV12-4 and TRBJ2-3, with TRBD1 as a possible D gene (5 bases). The ends were cut back, 6 bases at V and 5 bases at J, with 12 bases in the middle. This CDR3 comprises 13 residues. The CDR3 sequence: CASRRRGRDTQYF. CDR3 DNA sequence: TGTGCCAGCAGACGTAGGGGTAGAGATACGCAGTATTTT.

The chain uses TRBV27 and TRBJ1-6; perhaps TRBD1 as D (5 bases). Germline V gene data show CDR1 as MNHEY and CDR2 as SMNVEV (reference sequence). V lost 6 bases, J lost 8 bases, and 14 bases lay in between. The CDR3 consists of 14 residues. CDR3 DNA: TGTGCCAGCAGCCCATCTGGGGGGGATTCACCCCTCCACTTT. This sequence encodes CASSPSGGDSPLHF.